Listed below are T cell receptor beta chains from one sample, sequenced in a study of CD8+CD57+ T cells in acquired aplastic anemia. TCRdb reanalysed the reads using MiXCR and keeps one entry per CDR3 protein. The table records 120,000 or so distinct CDR3 sequences, about half of them present only once. The sample taken for sequencing was sorted CD4+, CD8+, or CD8+CD57+ T cells (not recorded which) from PBMCs. The source of these receptors is a human donor in good health, serving as a control. The CDR3 runs from the conserved cysteine through the conserved F or W. The D gene is left open where the match is weak. The size entry is marked missing in some rows and otherwise reads once, few, many or a size class.

V: TRBV5-5
D: TRBD1
J: TRBJ2-1
size: many
CDR3: CASSFRDRANEQFF
DNA: TGTGCCAGCAGCTTTAGGGACAGGGCGAATGAGCAGTTCTTC

V: TRBV6-2/TRBV6-3
D: -
J: TRBJ2-5
size: many
CDR3: CASIIGGLPSKETQYF
DNA: TGTGCCAGCATAATCGGGGGGCTCCCGTCCAAAGAGACCCAGTACTTC

V: TRBV30
D: -
J: TRBJ2-1
size: few
CDR3: CAWSIAGVPTFDEQFF
DNA: TGTGCCTGGAGCATCGCTGGGGTCCCGACTTTTGATGAGCAGTTCTTC

V: TRBV13
D: -
J: TRBJ1-1
size: -
CDR3: CASTWSGITEAFF
DNA: TGTGCCAGCACCTGGTCAGGGATAACTGAAGCTTTCTTT

V: TRBV6-2/TRBV6-3
D: -
J: TRBJ2-7
size: many
CDR3: CASSYKGPTTYEQYF
DNA: TGTGCCAGCAGTTACAAGGGACCGACTACCTACGAGCAGTACTTC

V: TRBV29-1
D: -
J: TRBJ1-5
size: many
CDR3: CSVEDRDRGNQPQHF
DNA: TGCAGCGTTGAAGATAGAGACAGAGGGAATCAGCCCCAGCATTTT

V: TRBV11-2
D: -
J: TRBJ2-3
size: -
CDR3: CASRYGGDRTDTQYF
DNA: TGTGCCAGCCGTTACGGCGGGGACCGCACAGATACGCAGTATTTT

V: TRBV19
D: -
J: TRBJ2-3
size: -
CDR3: CASSPRQATDTQYF
DNA: TGTGCCAGTAGTCCCAGACAGGCCACAGATACGCAGTATTTT

V: TRBV19
D: -
J: TRBJ2-3
size: many
CDR3: CASSITSTGADTQYF
DNA: TGTGCCAGTAGTATAACTAGTACTGGCGCAGATACGCAGTATTTT

V: TRBV20-1
D: -
J: TRBJ1-6
size: -
CDR3: CSARGNRGSPLHF
DNA: TGCAGTGCTAGAGGTAATCGCGGTTCACCCCTCCACTTT

V: TRBV20-1
D: -
J: TRBJ2-5
size: -
CDR3: CSARGGGTKQKETQYF
DNA: TGCAGTGCTAGAGGGGGCGGGACAAAGCAAAAAGAGACCCAGTACTTC

V: TRBV2
D: -
J: TRBJ2-5
size: -
CDR3: CASSRGRRGETQYF
DNA: TGTGCCAGCAGCCGGGGCCGGCGCGGGGAGACCCAGTACTTC

V: TRBV7-6
D: TRBD1
J: TRBJ2-7
size: -
CDR3: CASSLKGQGQLYEQYF
DNA: TGTGCCAGCAGCTTAAAGGGACAGGGACAACTCTACGAGCAGTACTTC

V: TRBV15
D: TRBD1
J: TRBJ1-5
size: -
CDR3: CATSRERQGAGNQPQHF
DNA: TGTGCCACCAGCAGAGAAAGACAGGGGGCGGGCAATCAGCCCCAGCATTTT

V: TRBV2
D: -
J: TRBJ1-2
size: -
CDR3: CASSYREGGGYTF
DNA: TGTGCCAGCAGTTACAGGGAGGGGGGTGGCTACACCTTC

V: TRBV15
D: -
J: TRBJ1-1
size: -
CDR3: CATSRARDTEAFF
DNA: TGTGCCACCAGCAGAGCCAGGGACACTGAAGCTTTCTTT

V: TRBV20-1
D: -
J: TRBJ2-1
size: once
CDR3: CSAIGRTKYNEQFF
DNA: TGCAGTGCTATTGGGCGGACCAAATACAATGAGCAGTTCTTC

V: TRBV5-1
D: -
J: TRBJ1-4
size: many
CDR3: CASSLPHGQGNEKLFF
DNA: TGCGCCAGCAGCTTGCCTCATGGGCAGGGTAATGAAAAACTGTTTTTT

V: TRBV27
D: TRBD2
J: TRBJ2-1
size: many
CDR3: CASSQRAGVDYNEQFF
DNA: TGTGCCAGCAGTCAACGAGCGGGGGTGGACTACAATGAGCAGTTCTTC

V: TRBV5-1
D: -
J: TRBJ1-1
size: -
CDR3: CASRLGTEAFF
DNA: TGCGCCAGCCGGTTGGGCACTGAAGCTTTCTTT

V: TRBV15
D: TRBD1
J: TRBJ1-4
size: -
CDR3: CATSNGQGKNEKLFF
DNA: TGTGCCACCAGCAATGGACAGGGGAAGAATGAAAAACTGTTTTTT

V: TRBV2
D: TRBD1
J: TRBJ1-2
size: many
CDR3: CASSEDRPNYGYTF
DNA: TGTGCCAGCAGTGAGGACAGGCCCAACTATGGCTACACCTTC

V: TRBV11-2
D: TRBD2
J: TRBJ2-7
size: -
CDR3: CASSSRTSGRLLYEQYF
DNA: TGTGCCAGCAGCTCCCGGACTAGCGGAAGGTTACTCTACGAGCAGTACTTC

V: TRBV29-1
D: -
J: TRBJ2-7
size: -
CDR3: CSAGGGAYEQYF
DNA: TGCAGCGCCGGAGGGGGGGCCTACGAGCAGTACTTC

V: TRBV2
D: TRBD1
J: TRBJ1-2
size: -
CDR3: CASSEGQGIADNYGYTF
DNA: TGTGCCAGCAGTGAAGGACAGGGGATAGCTGATAACTATGGCTACACCTTC

V: TRBV7-9
D: TRBD1
J: TRBJ2-7
size: many
CDR3: CASSSPGTALEQYF
DNA: TGTGCCAGCAGTTCCCCCGGGACAGCTCTCGAGCAGTACTTC